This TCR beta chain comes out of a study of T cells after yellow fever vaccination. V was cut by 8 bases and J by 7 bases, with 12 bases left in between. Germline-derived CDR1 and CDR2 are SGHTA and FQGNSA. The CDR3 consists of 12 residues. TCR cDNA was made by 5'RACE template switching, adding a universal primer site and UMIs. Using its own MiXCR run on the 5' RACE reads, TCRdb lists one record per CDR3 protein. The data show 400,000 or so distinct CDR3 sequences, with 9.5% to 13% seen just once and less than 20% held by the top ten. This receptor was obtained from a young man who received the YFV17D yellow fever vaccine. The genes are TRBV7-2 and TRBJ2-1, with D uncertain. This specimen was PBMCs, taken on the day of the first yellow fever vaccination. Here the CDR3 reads CASGSFGNEQFF. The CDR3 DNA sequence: TGTGCCAGCGGGTCCTTCGGGAATGAGCAGTTCTTC. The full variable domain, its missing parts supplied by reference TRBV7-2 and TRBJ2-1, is GAGVSQSPSNKVTEKGKDVELRCDPISGHTALYWYRQSLGQGLEFLIYFQGNSAPDKSGLPSDRFSAERTGGSVSTLTIQRTQQEDSAVYLCASGSFGNEQFFGPGTRLTVL.